This is a list of T cell receptor beta chains from one sample in a study of blood T cell repertoires in COVID-19. The assay was immunoSEQ multiplex PCR, and TCRdb's table has in-frame clones only and misses some. The sample contains about 490,000 clones, roughly 88% of which appear only once. Sequences were obtained from peripheral blood. The source of these receptors is a human donor in a cohort sampled during active COVID-19. CDR3s include the opening cysteine and the closing phenylalanine or tryptophan. Each record gives: clone size, J gene, D gene, V gene, CDR3 DNA, CDR3 protein. The D gene is left open where the match is weak. Rows give clone size only sometimes, using once, few, many, or a class for an expanded clone.

>.|TRBJ2-1|.|TRBV3-1/TRBV3-2
TGTGCCAGCAGCCAAGGAGGGCGAAGCTCTAATGAGCAGTTCTTC
CASSQGGRSSNEQFF
>few|TRBJ2-5|TRBD1|TRBV5-5
TGTGCCAGCAGCTTGTCCTCCACCCAGGGGGCGCGGGAGACCCAGTACTTC
CASSLSSTQGARETQYF
>.|TRBJ1-4|.|TRBV6-6
TGTGCCAGCAGTTACGTACAGCGGCATGAAAAACTGTTTTTT
CASSYVQRHEKLFF
>.|TRBJ1-3|.|TRBV6-1
TGTGCCAGCAGTGAACTAAACACCATATATTTT
CASSELNTIYF
>.|TRBJ2-1|TRBD2|TRBV28
TGTGCCAGCAGTCCGCCACTCGGGGGGGATGAGCAGTTCTTC
CASSPPLGGDEQFF
>.|TRBJ1-6|.|TRBV9
TGTGCCAGCAGCGGAGGGGGGGGCTCCTATAATTCACCCCTCCACTTT
CASSGGGGSYNSPLHF
>.|TRBJ1-2|.|TRBV12-3/TRBV12-4
TGTGCCAGCAGTTTCCTTAACTATGGCTACACCTTC
CASSFLNYGYTF
>.|TRBJ2-7|TRBD2|TRBV7-8
TGTGCCAGCAGCTTAGCGCGGGCTAGCGGGCTTTTCTACGAGCAGTACTTC
CASSLARASGLFYEQYF
>.|TRBJ1-2|.|TRBV6-5
TGTGCCAGCGGAGGACAGTTTAACTATGGCTACACCTTC
CASGGQFNYGYTF
>few|TRBJ2-7|TRBD1|TRBV5-4
TGTGCCAGCAGCTCGAGAACAGGGGACGAGCAGTACTTC
CASSSRTGDEQYF
>.|TRBJ1-4|TRBD1|TRBV30
TGTGCCTGGAGCCGGGACAGGACTAATGAAAAACTGTTTTTT
CAWSRDRTNEKLFF
>once|TRBJ2-7|TRBD1|TRBV6-5
TGTGCCAGCAGGTCGGGACAGGGGTTCTACGAGCAGTACTTC
CASRSGQGFYEQYF
>once|TRBJ1-1|.|TRBV2
TGTGCCAGCAGGGGAGGGACTGAAGCTTTCTTT
CASRGGTEAFF
>.|TRBJ1-6|TRBD1|TRBV30
TGTGCCTGGACCGGGACAGAGTTTTCACCCCTCCACTTT
CAWTGTEFSPLHF
>.|TRBJ2-3|TRBD2|TRBV7-2
TGTGCCAGCAGCCCTCGACTAGCGGGACCTAGCACAGATACGCAGTATTTT
CASSPRLAGPSTDTQYF
>.|TRBJ2-2|.|TRBV30
TGTGCCTGGAGTGTCGGGGCCGGGGAGCTGTTTTTT
CAWSVGAGELFF
>.|TRBJ2-5|TRBD1|TRBV19
TGTGCCAGTAGTGTCCAGGGGGCGGCGGAGACCCAGTACTTC
CASSVQGAAETQYF
>.|TRBJ2-3|TRBD2|TRBV18
TGTGCCAGCTCACCACGCGGGAGGGAAACAGATACGCAGTATTTT
CASSPRGRETDTQYF
>once|TRBJ2-7|.|TRBV7-6
TGTGCCAGCAGCTTAACTCAGGGCACCCACGAGCAGTACTTC
CASSLTQGTHEQYF
>.|TRBJ1-4|.|TRBV28
TGTGCCAGCAGTTATACACCCAAGACAACTAATGAAAAACTGTTTTTT
CASSYTPKTTNEKLFF
>few|TRBJ1-5|.|TRBV3-1/TRBV3-2
TGTGCCAGCAGCCAAGACATTAGCAATCAGCCCCAGCATTTT
CASSQDISNQPQHF
>.|TRBJ2-5|TRBD2|TRBV9
TGTGCCAGCAGCGTAGGGCTAGCGGGAGGGGAAGAGACCCAGTACTTC
CASSVGLAGGEETQYF
>.|TRBJ2-7|TRBD1|TRBV24-1
TGTGCCACCAGTGATTTGGACCCCGGGACAGGGCTCTACGAGCAGTACTTC
CATSDLDPGTGLYEQYF
>.|TRBJ2-7|TRBD2|TRBV10-3
TGTGCCATCAGTGGGCTAGCGGACTCCTACGAGCAGTACTTC
CAISGLADSYEQYF
>.|TRBJ1-5|TRBD1|TRBV2
TGTGCCAGCAGTAAGGAGGGGGCGGAACAGCCCCAGCATTTT
CASSKEGAEQPQHF
>once|TRBJ2-1|.|TRBV28
TGTGCCAGCAGTTTACACAGGTTTATCAATGAGCAGTTCTTC
CASSLHRFINEQFF
>once|TRBJ2-7|.|TRBV12-3/TRBV12-4
TGTGCCAGCAGTTTTTGGAGCGGCAACGAGCAGTACTTC
CASSFWSGNEQYF
>.|TRBJ2-7|.|TRBV11-2
TGTGCCAGCAGCTTAGTCCTATCTCCTTCCTACGAGCAGTACTTC
CASSLVLSPSYEQYF
>.|TRBJ1-4|.|TRBV27
TGTGCCAGCAGTTTTCTAGAGGGCGCAACTAATGAAAAACTGTTTTTT
CASSFLEGATNEKLFF
>.|TRBJ1-1|TRBD1|TRBV7-3
TGTGCCAGCAGCACGACAGGGAAGGGGAACACTGAAGCTTTCTTT
CASSTTGKGNTEAFF
>.|TRBJ2-7|TRBD1|TRBV11-2
TGTGCCAGCAGCCCTAGTGGGACAGGGTCATACGAGCAGTACTTC
CASSPSGTGSYEQYF
>.|TRBJ2-1|TRBD2|TRBV4-2
TGTGCCAGCAGCCAAGCTAAGCCGGGAGGCTACAATGAGCAGTTCTTC
CASSQAKPGGYNEQFF
>.|TRBJ2-7|.|TRBV19
TGTGCCAGTAGTCCGGACAGTGGGAGCGTCCTCTCCTACGAGCAGTACTTC
CASSPDSGSVLSYEQYF
>.|TRBJ1-1|TRBD1|TRBV25-1
TGTGCCAGCAGGAGGACAGGGGGCACTGAAGCTTTCTTT
CASRRTGGTEAFF
>.|TRBJ2-3|.|TRBV5-5
TGTGCCAGCAGCTTGGCAGCGCATAGTCCAGATACGCAGTATTTT
CASSLAAHSPDTQYF
>once|TRBJ1-1|TRBD1|TRBV6-5
TGTGCCAACAGTTACGCTCCGGACAGGAATGAAGCTTTCTTT
CANSYAPDRNEAFF
>.|TRBJ2-7|TRBD2|TRBV19
TGTGCCAGTAGTATGGGACTAGCGCCCTCCTACGAGCAGTACTTC
CASSMGLAPSYEQYF